The clone carrying this T cell receptor (beta chain) came up many times. TCRdb reprocessed the 5' RACE reads with MiXCR, giving one entry per CDR3 protein. This table holds fewer than 650,000 distinct CDR3 sequences, roughly 17% found once. Trimming removed 1 base from V and 8 bases from J, with 15 bases in between. The CDR3 runs 14 residues. From germline, CDR1 is SGDLS and CDR2 YYNGEE. This sample is part of a study of T-cell memory formation after mild COVID-19. Study-wide background: TCR clusters were largely donor specific.

The chain carries TRBV9 and TRBJ1-2; D gene uncertain. The receptor comes from an adult woman who had mild COVID-19 (a few samples of this study predate the infection). Cell type and time point are not known. The sequencing input was PBMCs or a T cell subset sorted from them (not recorded which). The CDR3 coding sequence is TGTGCCAGCAGCGTAAGCTATAGGGCTGAGGGCTACACCTTC. Its protein product is CASSVSYRAEGYTF.